Listed here are 7 T cell receptor beta chains from one sample, sequenced in a study of metastatic and nonmetastatic thyroid tumors. Nobody among the patients had been given any treatment before thyroid surgery. TCRdb used MiXCR to call clones anew from the PCR reads. The data contain more than 90,000 clones, more than 9.5% of them singletons. The sequencing sample was made of blood. The receptors stem from a female donor with papillary thyroid cancer or a benign thyroid nodule (not recorded which). Some clones in this sample may be carry-over from other donors' samples.

There are many counts of this clone. The chain carries TRBV2 and TRBJ1-4; unclear D gene. The V end lost 4 bases, the J end lost 5 bases, and 14 bases lay between the germline ends. The CDR3 is made up of 15 amino acids. Germline values: CDR1 SNHLY, CDR2 FYNNEI. This CDR3 reads CASSVIGMQNEKLFF. In DNA, the CDR3 is TGTGCCAGCAGTGTAATCGGGATGCAAAATGAAAAACTGTTTTTT.

This clone was recorded at least ten times. The V and J genes are TRBV9 and TRBJ2-1; 9 nucleotides line up with TRBD2. Trimming took 0 bases from V and 3 from J; bases not matched to a gene: 10. Germline CDR1 SGDLS, CDR2 YYNGEE. The CDR3 loop spans 18 amino acids. The CDR3: CASSVEGSSGIVYNEQFF. CDR3 DNA sequence: TGTGCCAGCAGCGTAGAGGGGTCTAGCGGGATTGTCTACAATGAGCAGTTCTTC.

This clone was seen many times. The chain links TRBV6-2 or TRBV6-3 to TRBJ2-7, with D hard to call. The CDR3 runs 13 residues. The germline V and J ends were trimmed by 0 bases and 1 base, with 4 bases remaining between them. Germline CDR1 and CDR2: MNHEY and SVGEGT. CDR3 residues: CASSYSMSYEQYF. CDR3 in DNA: TGTGCCAGCAGTTACTCGATGTCCTACGAGCAGTACTTC.

Notes on this clone: At one end the junction does not follow the germline gene, possibly because of a read error. This chain uses TRBV12-3 or TRBV12-4 with TRBJ2-7; the D is unclear. This CDR3 comprises 13 residues. CDR3 residues: CASSLTCAYEQYF. In nucleotides, the CDR3 is TGTGCTAGCAGTCTGACATGTGCATACGAGCAGTACTTC.

This clone has a count of ten or more. The junction differs from germline at one of its ends, possibly a read error. Other nucleotide sequences in the sample specify the same CDR3. The rearrangement links TRBV5-1 to TRBJ1-1; D is unresolved. This CDR3 is built from 11 residues. Germline V gene data show CDR1 as SGHRS and CDR2 as YFSETQ. The DNA for the CDR3 is TGCGCCAGCAGCTTGAACGCTGAAGCTTTCTTT. This encodes CASSLNAEAFF.

In this sample, this clone turned up many times. Within the sample, other DNA sequences also encode this same CDR3. The chain uses TRBV3-1 and TRBJ2-2; D assignment may be TRBD1 or TRBD2 (5 bases each). The germline CDR1 and CDR2 sequences are LGHDT and YNNKEL (reference sequence). The length of the CDR3 is 18 residues. Trimming pared 3 bases from V and 8 bases from J, leaving 25 bases between. The CDR3 protein is CASSQGVSTTRGRGELFF. The CDR3 DNA follows: TGTGCCAGCAGCCAGGGGGTCTCCACGACTCGAGGACGAGGGGAGCTGTTTTTT. Filled out from reference TRBV3-1 and TRBJ2-2, the complete variable domain reads DTAVSQTPKYLVTQMGNDKSIKCEQNLGHDTMYWYKQDSKKFLKIMFSYNNKELIINETVPNRFSPKSPDKAHLNLHINSLELGDSAVYFCASSQGVSTTRGRGELFFGEGSRLTVL.

This clone was counted ten times or more. The V call is TRBV18, the J call TRBJ1-2, with a weak D call TRBD1 (5 bases). Between the trimmed V and J ends, which lost 3 bases and 4 bases, there was a span of 6 bases. The CDR3 consists of 12 residues. Germline V gene sequence: CDR1 KGHSH, CDR2 LQKENI. The CDR3 spells CASSPGGYGYTF. The CDR3, as DNA: TGTGCCAGCTCACCGGGGGGCTATGGCTACACCTTC. Combining the CDR3 with reference TRBV18 and TRBJ1-2 gives the whole variable domain NAGVMQNPRHLVRRRGQEARLRCSPMKGHSHVYWYRQLPEEGLKFMVYLQKENIIDESGMPKERFSAEFPKEGPSILRIQQVVRGDSAAYFCASSPGGYGYTFGSGTRLTVV.